This TCR beta chain appears in the sequencing data of a study of shared clonotypes between healthy human individuals (dated by TCRdb to 2020 to 2022). For the study in its entirety: The cohort comprised a couple of women and a few men aged 18 to 49 years. Per donor, three plates each were used for CD4 naive and CD4 memory, two for CD8 naive, and one for CD8 memory. To estimate repertoire size and how much clonotype sharing occurs between individuals, the study deeply sequenced the blood TCR repertoires of a handful of healthy adults. Libraries were prepared and TCR repertoires were sequenced by different laboratories using diverse techniques, in order to increase sequencing depth and limit assay-specific biases. Leukapheresis yielded between about 0.94 and 9 billion PBMCs per donor. Overall study results and their limits: Naive subsets generally had larger estimated clonotype richness than memory subsets did. Compared with non-shared clonotypes, the clonotypes found in all four sorted-subset donors had higher generation probabilities. Incomplete sequencing was indicated by rarefaction of sorted-subset datasets, despite the large sequencing depth. Sampling was restricted to blood, and TCR repertoires in tissues likely differ from the TCR repertoires found in blood. Around 5% of naive CD4, 3.5% of naive CD8, approximately 2.2% of memory CD4, and 0.4% of memory CD8 clonotypes were shared across a handful of donors. Pairwise subsampling led to the expectation that sequencing depth would affect the degree of clonotype sharing among donors. Because the study included a small number of donors, the genetic and exposure-history diversity represented was limited.

On this clone itself: No antigen is known for it. No base quality information exists; no much larger clone differs at one position.

CD8 naive samples were obtained by positive selection for CCR7 among CD45RO-negative cells, yielding a CD45RA+CCR7+ population from which TemRA cells were excluded. The donors were healthy, HIV-negative adults who had no recently reported acute infections or vaccinations. Every donor was a Caucasian adult residing in Nashville, Tennessee, USA. Blood was collected by leukapheresis, and PBMCs were isolated by Ficoll-Histopaque density gradient centrifugation and then cryopreserved in liquid nitrogen vapor phase. Analytical flow cytometry was used to check the purity and quantity of each magnetically sorted T cell population. From each sorted fraction, genomic DNA was isolated and quantified by UV absorbance on a Nanodrop 2000c. The CDR1 and CDR2 encoded by the germline V gene are SNHLY and FYNNEI. The CDR3 sequence holds 14 residues, the cysteine and phenylalanine included. Of all the DNA, just the CDR3 is kept, 42 bases in frame from base 1. Relative to germline, V is 4 bases shorter and J is 0 bases shorter, with 10 bases between their ends.

TCR CDR3 regions were amplified from genomic DNA by multiplex PCR using the deep immunoSEQ assay. Extracted genomic DNA from each cell subset was spread evenly across all wells of several immunoSEQ 96-well plates, with each plate serving as a replicate. For sorted subsets, approximately 190 ng genomic DNA, equal to 30,000 or so T cell genomes, was loaded into each replicate PCR. Purified libraries were measured with a Qubit 3.0 fluorometer, size-checked on a Bioanalyzer 2100, and measured again with the KAPA Library Quantification kit. A separate single-read 150-cycle Illumina NextSeq 550 flow cell was used to sequence each immunoSEQ 96-well plate. In the original analysis: Because the immunoSEQ output included only junctional sequences and no quality scores, the filtering could not be the same as the filtering used for full-length reads. Sequences were annotated with PyIR, a Python wrapper for IgBLAST v1.9, using IMGT germline references to assign V/J genes and CDR3. Reads were filtered out if the reads had weak V/J assignments (E-value above 1e-6), no CDR3, stop codons, out-of-frame junctions, or ambiguous translated residues. V3J clonotypes were defined as sequences sharing an identical inferred V gene, J gene, and CDR3 amino acid sequence. Percentage overlap between repertoires was computed as shared unique clonotypes divided by the size of the smaller repertoire. Repertoire richness was assessed with RTK rarefaction, the Chao1 estimator, and Recon v2.1 estimates of unobserved clonotypes. For all TCRbeta clonotypes obtained by the gDNA method from a few donors, generation probabilities were computed with OLGA. The table comes from immuneACCESS by way of TCRdb, which keeps in-frame sequences with V and J called. Part of the clones is missing from these tables; in studies checked, under half for an unresolved V gene and the rest for unknown reasons. The V and J calls and clone size come from that table; D and trimming were worked out from the DNA. Across this sample there are some 1,900,000 clones, with around 96% seen only once. The leading ten clones occupy around 1.2% of the sample.

This chain is built from TRBV2 and TRBJ2-7; the D region may be TRBD1 or TRBD2, each matching 5 bases equally. The source material was naive CD8+ T cells sorted from blood. The sample's cell subset or site label, in plain terms: CD45RA+CCR7+. This TCR was recovered from a man younger than 35 in good health. For the CDR3, the sequence is CASSVGAYSYEQYF. The nucleotides are TGTGCCAGCAGTGTCGGGGCCTACTCCTACGAGCAGTACTTC.